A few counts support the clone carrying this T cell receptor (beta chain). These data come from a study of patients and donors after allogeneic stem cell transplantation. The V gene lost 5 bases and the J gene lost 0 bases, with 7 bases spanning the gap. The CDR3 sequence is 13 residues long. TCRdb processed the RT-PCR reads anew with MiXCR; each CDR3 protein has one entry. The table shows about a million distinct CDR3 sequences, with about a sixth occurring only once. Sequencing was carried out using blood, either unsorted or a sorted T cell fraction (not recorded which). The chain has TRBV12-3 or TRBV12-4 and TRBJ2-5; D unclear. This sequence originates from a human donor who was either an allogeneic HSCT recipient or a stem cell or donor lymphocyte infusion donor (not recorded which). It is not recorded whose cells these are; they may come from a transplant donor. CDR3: CASSILYQETQYF. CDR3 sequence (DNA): TGTGCCAGCAGTATATTGTACCAAGAGACCCAGTACTTC.